Many counts were recorded for the clone carrying this T cell receptor (beta chain). Antigen unknown. Time point meaning: sample taken at primary tumor resection. Extraction of whole RNA from tumor, nontumor lung or frozen PBMC preceded unsorted sequencing. The CDR3 loop spans 14 amino acids. The V gene's germline CDR1 is SQVTM and CDR2 ANQGSEA. Unmatched junction bases numbered 1, after V lost 2 bases and J lost 0 bases. This specimen belongs to a study of spatial heterogeneity in lung cancer. Study in general: Detected sequences consistently included more beta-chain ones than alpha-chain ones.

Findings and limits, study-wide: Tumor TCRs that were ubiquitous and expanded showed up in blood more at resection than follow-up.

TCR cDNA molecules each carried a unique molecular identifier. TCRdb reanalysed the 5' RACE reads using MiXCR and keeps one entry per CDR3 protein. This table has more than 50,000 distinct CDR3 sequences, roughly 7% appearing once. Sequences were derived from PBMCs, sampled at surgery. This sequence joins TRBV29-1 and TRBJ2-5; the match to TRBD2 covers 9 bases. The receptor comes from a female donor with early-stage non-small cell lung cancer. The CDR3, as DNA: TGCAGCGTTGAACTAGCGGGGCACCAAGAGACCCAGTACTTC. Residues: CSVELAGHQETQYF.